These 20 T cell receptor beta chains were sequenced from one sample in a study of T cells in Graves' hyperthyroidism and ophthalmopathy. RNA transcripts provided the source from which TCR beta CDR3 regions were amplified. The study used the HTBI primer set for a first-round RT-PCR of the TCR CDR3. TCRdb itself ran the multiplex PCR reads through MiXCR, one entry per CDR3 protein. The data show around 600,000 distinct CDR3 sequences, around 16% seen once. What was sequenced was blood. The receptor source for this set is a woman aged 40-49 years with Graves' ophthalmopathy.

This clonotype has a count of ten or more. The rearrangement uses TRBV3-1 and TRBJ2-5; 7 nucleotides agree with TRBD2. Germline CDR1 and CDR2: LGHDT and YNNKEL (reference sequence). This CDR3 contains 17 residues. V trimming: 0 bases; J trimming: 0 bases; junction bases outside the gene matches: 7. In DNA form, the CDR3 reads TGTGCCAGCAGCCAAGATTGGTCTAGCGGATACCAAGAGACCCAGTACTTC. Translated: CASSQDWSSGYQETQYF.

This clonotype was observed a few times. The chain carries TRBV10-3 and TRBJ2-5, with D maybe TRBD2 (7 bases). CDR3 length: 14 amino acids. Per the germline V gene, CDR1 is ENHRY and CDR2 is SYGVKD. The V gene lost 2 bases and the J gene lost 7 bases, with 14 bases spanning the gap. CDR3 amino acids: CAISEGGAEGTQYF. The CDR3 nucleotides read TGTGCCATCAGTGAGGGGGGGGCTGAAGGGACCCAGTACTTC.

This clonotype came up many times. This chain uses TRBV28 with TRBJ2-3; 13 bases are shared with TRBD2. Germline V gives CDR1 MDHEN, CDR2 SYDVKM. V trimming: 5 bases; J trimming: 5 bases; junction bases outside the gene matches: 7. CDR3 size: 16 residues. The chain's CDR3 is CASSQRGLAGRDTQYF. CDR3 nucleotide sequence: TGTGCCAGCAGTCAGCGGGGACTAGCGGGAAGAGATACGCAGTATTTT.

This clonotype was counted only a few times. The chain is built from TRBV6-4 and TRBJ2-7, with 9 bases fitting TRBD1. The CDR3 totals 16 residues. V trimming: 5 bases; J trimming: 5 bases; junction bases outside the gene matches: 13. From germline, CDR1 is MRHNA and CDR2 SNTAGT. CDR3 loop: CASSLGGLTGGNEQYF. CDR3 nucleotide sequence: TGTGCCAGCAGTCTGGGGGGTCTGACAGGGGGAAACGAGCAGTACTTC.

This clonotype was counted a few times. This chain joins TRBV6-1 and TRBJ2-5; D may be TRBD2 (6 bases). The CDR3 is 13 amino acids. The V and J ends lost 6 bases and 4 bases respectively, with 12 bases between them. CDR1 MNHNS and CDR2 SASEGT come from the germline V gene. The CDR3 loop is CASRDPGGETQYF. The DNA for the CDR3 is TGTGCCAGCAGGGACCCCGGGGGAGAGACCCAGTACTTC.

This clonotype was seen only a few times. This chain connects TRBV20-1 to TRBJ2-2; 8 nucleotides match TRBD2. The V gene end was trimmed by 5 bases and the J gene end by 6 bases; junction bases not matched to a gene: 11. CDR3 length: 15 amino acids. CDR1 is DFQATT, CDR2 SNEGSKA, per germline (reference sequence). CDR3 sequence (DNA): TGCAGTGCTGGCGGGGGATACGGGAGGGCCGGGGAGCTGTTTTTT. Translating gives CSAGGGYGRAGELFF.

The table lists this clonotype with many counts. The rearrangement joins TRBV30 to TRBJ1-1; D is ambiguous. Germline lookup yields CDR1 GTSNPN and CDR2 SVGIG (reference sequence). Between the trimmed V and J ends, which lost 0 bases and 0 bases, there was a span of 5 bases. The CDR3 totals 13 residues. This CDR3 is CAWSVGLNTEAFF. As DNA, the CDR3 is TGTGCCTGGAGTGTAGGTCTGAACACTGAAGCTTTCTTT.

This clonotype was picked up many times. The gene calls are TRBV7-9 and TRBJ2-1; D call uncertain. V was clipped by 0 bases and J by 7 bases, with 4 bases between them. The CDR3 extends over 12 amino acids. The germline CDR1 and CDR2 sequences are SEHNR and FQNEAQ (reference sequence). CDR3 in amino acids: CASSLAENEQFF. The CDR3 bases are TGTGCCAGCAGCTTAGCGGAGAATGAGCAGTTCTTC. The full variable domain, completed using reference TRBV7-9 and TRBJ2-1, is DTGVSQNPRHKITKRGQNVTFRCDPISEHNRLYWYRQTLGQGPEFLTYFQNEAQLEKSRLLSDRFSAERPKGSFSTLEIQRTEQGDSAMYLCASSLAENEQFFGPGTRLTVL.

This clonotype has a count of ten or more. The chain's CDR3 is CASSSTSGTRNSYNEQFF. CDR3 in DNA: TGTGCCAGCAGTTCGACTAGCGGGACGAGGAACTCCTACAATGAGCAGTTCTTC. The chain uses TRBV12-3 or TRBV12-4 and TRBJ2-1; 11 bases align to TRBD2. The CDR3 sequence is 18 residues long. Germline trimming cut 4 bases from V and 0 bases from J; bases unmatched to any gene: 8.

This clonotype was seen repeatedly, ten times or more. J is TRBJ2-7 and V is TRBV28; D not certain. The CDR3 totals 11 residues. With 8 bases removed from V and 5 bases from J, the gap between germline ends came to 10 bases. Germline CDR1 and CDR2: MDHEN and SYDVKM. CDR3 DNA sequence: TGTGCCAGCTCTGGGCCCAACGAGCAGTACTTC. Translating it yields CASSGPNEQYF.

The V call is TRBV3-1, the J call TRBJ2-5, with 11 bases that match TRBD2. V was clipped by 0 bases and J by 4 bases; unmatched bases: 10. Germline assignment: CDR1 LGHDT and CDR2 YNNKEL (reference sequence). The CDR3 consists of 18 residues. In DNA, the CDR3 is TGTGCCAGCAGCCAAGATCAGCTAGCGGGAGGAAGAAGAGAGACCCAGTACTTC. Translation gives CASSQDQLAGGRRETQYF.

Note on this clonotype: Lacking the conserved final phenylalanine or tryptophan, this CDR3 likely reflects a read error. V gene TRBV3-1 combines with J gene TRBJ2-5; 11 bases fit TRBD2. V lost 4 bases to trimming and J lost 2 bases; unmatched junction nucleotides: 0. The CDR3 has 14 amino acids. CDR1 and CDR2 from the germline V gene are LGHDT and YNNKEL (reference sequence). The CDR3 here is CASSRLAGQETQYL. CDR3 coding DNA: TGTGCCAGCAGCCGACTAGCGGGACAAGAGACCCAGTACCTC.

The CDR3 sequence is CASRDDGSSYEQYF. The DNA of the CDR3 is TGTGCCTCTCGTGATGACGGGAGCTCCTACGAGCAGTACTTC. The V call is TRBV6-1, the J call TRBJ2-7; a weak D match, TRBD2 (6 bases). Germline-derived CDR1 and CDR2 are MNHNS and SASEGT. The CDR3 runs 14 residues. V lost 11 bases to trimming and J lost 0 bases, with 17 bases between them.

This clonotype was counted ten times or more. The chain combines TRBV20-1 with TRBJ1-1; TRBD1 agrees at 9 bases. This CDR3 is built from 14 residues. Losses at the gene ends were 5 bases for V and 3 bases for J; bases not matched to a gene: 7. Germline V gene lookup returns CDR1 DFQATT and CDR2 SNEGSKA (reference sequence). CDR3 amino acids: CSAEQGASDTEAFF. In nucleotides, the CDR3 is TGCAGTGCTGAACAGGGGGCATCCGACACTGAAGCTTTCTTT.

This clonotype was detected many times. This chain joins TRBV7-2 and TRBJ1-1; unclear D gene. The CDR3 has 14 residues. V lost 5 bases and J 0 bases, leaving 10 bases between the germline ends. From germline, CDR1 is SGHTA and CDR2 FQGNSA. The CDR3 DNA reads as TGTGCCAGCAGCACCACCACAGTGAACACTGAAGCTTTCTTT. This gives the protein CASSTTTVNTEAFF.

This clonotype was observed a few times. CDR3 DNA: TGTGCCAGCAGTTTATCGCTTAACCGGGACAGGGACCCCGAGCAGTACTTC. Amino acids: CASSLSLNRDRDPEQYF. The rearrangement joins TRBV27 to TRBJ2-7, with 9 bases matching TRBD1. V shed 0 bases, J shed 6 bases, and the junction held 12 bases outside the gene matches. The CDR3 contains 17 residues. Germline V gives CDR1 MNHEY, CDR2 SMNVEV (reference sequence).

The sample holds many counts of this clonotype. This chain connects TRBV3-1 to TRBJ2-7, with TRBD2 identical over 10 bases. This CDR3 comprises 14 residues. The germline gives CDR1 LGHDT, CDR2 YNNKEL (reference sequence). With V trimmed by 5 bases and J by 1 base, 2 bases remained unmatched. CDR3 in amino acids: CASSSSGGSYEQYF. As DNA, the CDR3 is TGTGCCAGCAGCTCTAGCGGGGGTTCCTACGAGCAGTACTTC.

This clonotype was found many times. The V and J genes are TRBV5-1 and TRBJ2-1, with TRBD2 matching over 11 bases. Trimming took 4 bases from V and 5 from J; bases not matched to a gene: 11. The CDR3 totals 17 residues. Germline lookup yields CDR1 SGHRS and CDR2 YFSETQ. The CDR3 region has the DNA TGCGCCAGCAGCCGGACTAGCGGGCGCCTAACGAACAATGAGCAGTTCTTC. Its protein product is CASSRTSGRLTNNEQFF.

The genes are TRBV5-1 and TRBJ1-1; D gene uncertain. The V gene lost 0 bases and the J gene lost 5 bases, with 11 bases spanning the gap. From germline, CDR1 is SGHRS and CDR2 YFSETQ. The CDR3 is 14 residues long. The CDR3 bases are TGCGCCAGCAGCTTGGAGCCCCGGTGGACTGAAGCTTTCTTT. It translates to CASSLEPRWTEAFF.

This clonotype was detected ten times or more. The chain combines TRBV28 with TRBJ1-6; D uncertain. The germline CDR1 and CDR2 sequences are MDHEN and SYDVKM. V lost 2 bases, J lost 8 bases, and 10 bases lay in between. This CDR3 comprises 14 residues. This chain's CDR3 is CASSLAQIDSPLHF. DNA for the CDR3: TGTGCCAGCAGTTTAGCACAGATTGATTCACCCCTCCACTTT.